This T cell receptor (beta chain) appears in the sequencing data of a study of blood T cell repertoires in COVID-19 (dated by TCRdb to 2018 to 2021). With regard to the full study: The collaborator samples originated in the United States, Italy and Spain and spanned the acute and convalescent phases of COVID-19. Sample metadata almost always included a de-identified subject ID, COVID-19 status, age in years and sex. The repertoires were released in a freely available public database intended as a resource for research on the immune response to SARS-CoV-2. Where available, HLA class I and class II types were taken from metadata supplied by the sample provider and were not determined by assay-based typing. Deeply sampled blood TCRbeta repertoires from subjects exposed to, actively infected with, or recovered from COVID-19 were included in the dataset. The prospective study material was composed of cDNA or gDNA derived from T cells, B-cell-depleted T cells, or PBMCs. Samples were obtained from the ongoing ImmuneRACE study (first 160 participants) and from 950 to 1,500 subjects provided by 6 global collaborators. What the work shows at the level of the full study, not this receptor alone: How much clinical and demographic metadata was included differed by source and by participant, and the metadata was provided uncurated.

Collaborating institutions collected whole blood in K2EDTA tubes following their own protocols. For TCRbeta analysis, collaborators shipped samples in one of three forms: frozen whole blood, isolated PBMCs, or DNA extracted from either of those sample types. The immunoSEQ Assay, a bias-controlled multiplex PCR, was used to amplify TCRbeta CDR3 regions from genomic DNA. On the study's bioinformatics: Nucleated cell counts per sample were estimated from amplification of reference gene primers within the assay. Sequence reads were collapsed and filtered to measure the absolute abundance of every unique TCRbeta CDR3 rearrangement. Productive Simpson clonality was computed per sample as the square root of Simpson's diversity index over productive rearrangements. TCRdb limited this immuneACCESS table to in-frame rearrangements with V and J called. A share of clones is missing; checked studies link under half to unresolved V genes, and the rest is unexplained. The V and J calls and the clone size are those of that table, but D and trimming were determined from the DNA. In this sample the table shows around 100,000 clones, 65% to 90% of which occur a single time. The ten largest make up more than 4.5% of the sample.

This clone was picked up a small number of times. Its antigen is still unknown. Base qualities are not provided; no much larger clone lies one nucleotide away. The germline V gene (reference sequence) supplies CDR1 GTSNPN and CDR2 SVGIG. Between the V and J ends, shortened by 3 bases and 5 bases respectively, the junction contains 10 bases. The CDR3 spans 12 residues, from the cysteine through the phenylalanine. Of all the DNA, just the CDR3 is kept, 36 bases in frame from base 1. Input material: peripheral blood. This receptor chain uses TRBV30 and TRBJ1-2, with the D gene uncertain. The receptor's source is a man aged 60 to 69 with acute or convalescent COVID-19. The nucleotide sequence reads as follows: TGTGCCTGGAGAGGAGGGTTTTATGGCTACACCTTC. Its translation reads: CAWRGGFYGYTF. Supplemented by the reference TRBV30 and TRBJ1-2 proteins around the CDR3, the complete variable domain is SQTIHQWPATLVQPVGSPLSLECTVEGTSNPNLYWYRQAAGRGLQLLFYSVGIGQISSEVPQNLSASRPQDRQFILSSKKLLLSDSGFYLCAWRGGFYGYTFGSGTRLTVV.